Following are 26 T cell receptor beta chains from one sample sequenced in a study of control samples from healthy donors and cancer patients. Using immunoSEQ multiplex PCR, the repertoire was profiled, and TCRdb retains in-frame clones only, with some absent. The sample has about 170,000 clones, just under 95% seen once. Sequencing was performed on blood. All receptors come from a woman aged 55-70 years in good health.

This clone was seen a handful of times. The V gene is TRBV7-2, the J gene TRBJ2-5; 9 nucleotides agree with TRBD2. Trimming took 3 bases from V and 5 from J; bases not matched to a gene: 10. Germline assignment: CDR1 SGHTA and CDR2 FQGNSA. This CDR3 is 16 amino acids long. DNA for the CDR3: TGTGCCAGCAGCTTTCAAGGCGGGGGGGCCTGGGAGACCCAGTACTTC. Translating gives CASSFQGGGAWETQYF.

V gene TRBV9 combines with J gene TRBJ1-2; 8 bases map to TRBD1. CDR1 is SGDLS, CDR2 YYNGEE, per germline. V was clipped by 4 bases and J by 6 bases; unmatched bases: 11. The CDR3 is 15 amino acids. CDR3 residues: CASSLTGQGANGYTF. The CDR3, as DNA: TGTGCCAGCAGCCTTACCGGCCAGGGGGCCAATGGCTACACCTTC.

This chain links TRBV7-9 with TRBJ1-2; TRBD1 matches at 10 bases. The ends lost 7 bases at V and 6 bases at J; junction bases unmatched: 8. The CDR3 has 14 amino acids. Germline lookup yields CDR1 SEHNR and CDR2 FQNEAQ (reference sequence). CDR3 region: CASIPTGTGDGYTF. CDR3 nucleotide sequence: TGTGCCAGCATCCCCACCGGGACAGGGGATGGCTACACCTTC.

As DNA, the CDR3 is TGTGCAAGTCGCTTAGTTAATCAGCCCCAGCATTTT. This encodes CASRLVNQPQHF. The chain couples TRBV12-2 to TRBJ1-5. TRBV12-2 is a pseudogene segment. CDR3 length equals 12 residues.

CDR3 nucleotide sequence: TGTGCCAGCAGCCCGCGGACTAGCGGGGGGTGGACCCAGTACTTC. Its protein is CASSPRTSGGWTQYF. The chain links TRBV7-2 to TRBJ2-5; 14 bases fit TRBD2. Looked up from germline, CDR1 is SGHTA and CDR2 is FQGNSA. CDR3 length: 15 amino acids. After removal of 5 bases from V and 7 bases from J, the junction contained 6 bases not matched to a gene.

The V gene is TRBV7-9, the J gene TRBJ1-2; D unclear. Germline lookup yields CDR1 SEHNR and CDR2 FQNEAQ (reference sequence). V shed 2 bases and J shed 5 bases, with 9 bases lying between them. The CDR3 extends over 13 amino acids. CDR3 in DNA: TGTGCCAGCAGCTTATCAGGAGGTTATGGCTACACCTTC. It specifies CASSLSGGYGYTF.

DNA of the CDR3: TGTGCCAGCAGCTTAATCGGCTTGAACACCGGGGAGCTGTTTTTT. Translated, it gives CASSLIGLNTGELFF. This chain connects TRBV5-6 to TRBJ2-2, with no clear D. This CDR3 comprises 15 residues. CDR1 is SGHDT, CDR2 YYEEEE, per germline. Trimming stripped 2 bases from V and 1 base from J, with 9 bases between.

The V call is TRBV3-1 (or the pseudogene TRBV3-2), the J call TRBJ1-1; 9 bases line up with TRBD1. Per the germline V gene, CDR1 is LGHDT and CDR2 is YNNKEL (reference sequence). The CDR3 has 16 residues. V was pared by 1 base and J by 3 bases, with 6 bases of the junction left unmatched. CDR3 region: CASSQVLGQGDTEAFF. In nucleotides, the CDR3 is TGTGCCAGCAGCCAAGTGCTGGGACAGGGAGACACTGAAGCTTTCTTT.

CDR3 sequence: CASSQDFPGSYGYTF. The CDR3, as DNA: TGCGCCAGCAGCCAAGATTTTCCGGGAAGTTATGGCTACACCTTC. The V and J genes are TRBV4-3 and TRBJ1-2; D is unclear. Germline loops: CDR1 LGHNA, CDR2 YSLEER. V lost 0 bases and J lost 5, with 13 bases in between. CDR3 length: 15 amino acids.

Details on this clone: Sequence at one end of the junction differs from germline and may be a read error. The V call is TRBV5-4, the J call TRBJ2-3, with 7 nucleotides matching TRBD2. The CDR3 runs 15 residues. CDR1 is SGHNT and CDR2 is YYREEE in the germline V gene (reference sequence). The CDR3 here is CASRLGGTYTDTQYF. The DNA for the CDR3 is TGTGCCAGCAGATTGGGAGGGACCTACACAGATACGCAGTATTTT. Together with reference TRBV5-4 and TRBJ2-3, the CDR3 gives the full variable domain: ETGVTQSPTHLIKTRGQQVTLRCSSQSGHNTVSWYQQALGQGPQFIFQYYREEENGRGNFPPRFSGLQFPNYSSELNVNALELDDSALYLCASRLGGTYTDTQYFGPGTRLTVL.

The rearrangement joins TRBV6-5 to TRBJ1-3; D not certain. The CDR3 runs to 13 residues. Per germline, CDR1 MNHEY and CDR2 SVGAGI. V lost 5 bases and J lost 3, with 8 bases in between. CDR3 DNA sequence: TGTGCCAGCAGTACCCCTAATGGAAACACCATATATTTT. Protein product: CASSTPNGNTIYF.

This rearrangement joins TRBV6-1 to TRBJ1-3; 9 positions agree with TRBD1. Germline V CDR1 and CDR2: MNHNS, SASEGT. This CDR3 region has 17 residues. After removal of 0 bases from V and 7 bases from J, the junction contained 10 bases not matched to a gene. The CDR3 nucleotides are TGTGCCAGCAGTGAAGCAACGGGACAGGGTGTATGGAACACCATATATTTT. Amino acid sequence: CASSEATGQGVWNTIYF.

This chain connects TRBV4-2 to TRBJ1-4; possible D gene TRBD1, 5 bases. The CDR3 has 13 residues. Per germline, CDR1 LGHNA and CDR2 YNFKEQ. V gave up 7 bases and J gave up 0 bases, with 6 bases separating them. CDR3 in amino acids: CASTTATNEKLFF. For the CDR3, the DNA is TGTGCCAGCACGACAGCAACTAATGAAAAACTGTTTTTT.

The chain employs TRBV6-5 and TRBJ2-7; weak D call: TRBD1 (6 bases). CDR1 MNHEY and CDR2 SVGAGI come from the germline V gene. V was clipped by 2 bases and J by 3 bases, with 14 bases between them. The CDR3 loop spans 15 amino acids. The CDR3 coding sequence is TGTGCCAGCAGTTACGACCGGGACACCAACTACGAGCAGTACTTC. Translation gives CASSYDRDTNYEQYF.

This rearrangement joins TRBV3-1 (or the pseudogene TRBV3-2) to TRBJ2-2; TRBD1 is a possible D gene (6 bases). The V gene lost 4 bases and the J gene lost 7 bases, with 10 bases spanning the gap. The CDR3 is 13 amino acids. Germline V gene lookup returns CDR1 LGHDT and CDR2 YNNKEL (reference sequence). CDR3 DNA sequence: TGTGCCAGCAGCCTACAGGGTCACGGGGAGCTGTTTTTT. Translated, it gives CASSLQGHGELFF.

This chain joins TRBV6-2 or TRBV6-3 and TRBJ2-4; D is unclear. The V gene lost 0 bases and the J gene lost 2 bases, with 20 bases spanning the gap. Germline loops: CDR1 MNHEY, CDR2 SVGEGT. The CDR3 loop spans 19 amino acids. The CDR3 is CASSYSISGRPGSKNIQYF. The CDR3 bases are TGTGCCAGCAGTTACTCGATCTCAGGCAGACCAGGTTCCAAAAACATTCAGTACTTC.

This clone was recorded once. CDR3 DNA sequence: TGCGCCAGCAGCTTACAGACCGGGACAAGGGCACCCTACGAGCAGTACTTC. This translates into CASSLQTGTRAPYEQYF. This chain links TRBV5-1 with TRBJ2-7; D is perhaps TRBD1 (6 bases). Germline V lookup: CDR1 SGHRS, CDR2 YFSETQ. V was trimmed by 2 bases and J by 2 bases, leaving 20 bases between them. The CDR3 spans 17 residues. Full variable domain (outside the CDR3, taken from reference TRBV5-1 and TRBJ2-7): KAGVTQTPRYLIKTRGQQVTLSCSPISGHRSVSWYQQTPGQGLQFLFEYFSETQRNKGNFPGRFSGRQFSNSRSEMNVSTLELGDSALYLCASSLQTGTRAPYEQYFGPGTRLTVT.

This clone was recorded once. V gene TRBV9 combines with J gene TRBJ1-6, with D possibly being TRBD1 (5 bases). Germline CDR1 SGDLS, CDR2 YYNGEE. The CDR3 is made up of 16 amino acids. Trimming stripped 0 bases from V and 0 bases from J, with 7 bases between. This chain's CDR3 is CASSVGDFSYNSPLHF. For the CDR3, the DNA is TGTGCCAGCAGCGTAGGGGACTTCTCCTATAATTCACCCCTCCACTTT.

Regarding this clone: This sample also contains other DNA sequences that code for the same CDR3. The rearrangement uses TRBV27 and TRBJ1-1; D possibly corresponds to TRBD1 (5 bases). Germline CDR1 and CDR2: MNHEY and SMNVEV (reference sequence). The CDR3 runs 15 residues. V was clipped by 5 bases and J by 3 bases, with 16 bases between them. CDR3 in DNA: TGTGCCAGCAGTCCGGGACCCTCATGGGACACTGAAGCTTTCTTT. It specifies CASSPGPSWDTEAFF.

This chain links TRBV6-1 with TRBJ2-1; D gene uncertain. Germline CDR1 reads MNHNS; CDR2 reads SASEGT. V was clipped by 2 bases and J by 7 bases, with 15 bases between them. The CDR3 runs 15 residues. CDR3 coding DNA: TGTGCCAGCAGTGAATATCCACGACTGGGGAATGAGCAGTTCTTC. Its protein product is CASSEYPRLGNEQFF.

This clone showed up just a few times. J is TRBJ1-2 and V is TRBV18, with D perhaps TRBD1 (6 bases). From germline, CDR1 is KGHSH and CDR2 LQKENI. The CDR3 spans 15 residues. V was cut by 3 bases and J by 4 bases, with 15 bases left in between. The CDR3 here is CASSPGQGPGYGYTF. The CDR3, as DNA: TGTGCCAGCTCACCGGGCCAGGGGCCAGGCTATGGCTACACCTTC.

The CDR3 sequence is CASSFRGYEQYF. In nucleotides, the CDR3 is TGTGCCAGCAGTTTTCGGGGATACGAGCAGTACTTC. The chain has TRBV12-3 or TRBV12-4 and TRBJ2-7, with a possible D match to TRBD2 (5 bases). The V gene lost 3 bases and the J gene lost 4 bases, with 7 bases spanning the gap. This CDR3 is built from 12 residues.

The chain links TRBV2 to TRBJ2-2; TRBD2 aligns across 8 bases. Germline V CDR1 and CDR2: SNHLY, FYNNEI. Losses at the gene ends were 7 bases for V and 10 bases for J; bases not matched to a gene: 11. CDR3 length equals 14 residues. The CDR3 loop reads CASTSGGWFEELFF. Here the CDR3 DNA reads TGTGCCAGCACAAGCGGGGGTTGGTTTGAGGAGCTGTTTTTT. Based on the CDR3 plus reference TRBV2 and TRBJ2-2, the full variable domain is EPEVTQTPSHQVTQMGQEVILRCVPISNHLYFYWYRQILGQKVEFLVSFYNNEISEKSEIFDDQFSVERPDGSNFTLKIRSTKLEDSAMYFCASTSGGWFEELFFGEGSRLTVL.

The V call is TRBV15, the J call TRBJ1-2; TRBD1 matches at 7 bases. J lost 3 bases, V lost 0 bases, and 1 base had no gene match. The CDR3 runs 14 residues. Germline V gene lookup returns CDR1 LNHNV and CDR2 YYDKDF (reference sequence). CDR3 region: CATSREGQDYGYTF. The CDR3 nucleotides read TGTGCCACCAGCAGAGAAGGACAGGACTATGGCTACACCTTC. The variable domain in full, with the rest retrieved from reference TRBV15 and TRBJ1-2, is DAMVIQNPRYQVTQFGKPVTLSCSQTLNHNVMYWYQQKSSQAPKLLFHYYDKDFNNEADTPDNFQSRRPNTSFCFLDIRSPGLGDTAMYLCATSREGQDYGYTFGSGTRLTVV.

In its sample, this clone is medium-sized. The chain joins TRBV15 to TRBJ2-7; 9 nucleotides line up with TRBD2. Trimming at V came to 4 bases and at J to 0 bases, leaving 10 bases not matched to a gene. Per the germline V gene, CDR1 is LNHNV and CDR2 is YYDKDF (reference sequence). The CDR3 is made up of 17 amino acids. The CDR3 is CATSTFGTSSLSYEQYF. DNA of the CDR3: TGTGCCACCAGCACATTCGGGACTAGCAGTCTCTCCTACGAGCAGTACTTC.

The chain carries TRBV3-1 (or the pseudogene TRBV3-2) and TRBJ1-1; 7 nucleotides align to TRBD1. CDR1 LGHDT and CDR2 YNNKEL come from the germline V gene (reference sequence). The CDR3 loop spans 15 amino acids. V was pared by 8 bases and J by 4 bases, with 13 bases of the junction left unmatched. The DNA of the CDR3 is TGTGCCAGCCGAAGGGGAGGGGGCGCGGGCACTGAAGCTTTCTTT. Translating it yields CASRRGGGAGTEAFF.